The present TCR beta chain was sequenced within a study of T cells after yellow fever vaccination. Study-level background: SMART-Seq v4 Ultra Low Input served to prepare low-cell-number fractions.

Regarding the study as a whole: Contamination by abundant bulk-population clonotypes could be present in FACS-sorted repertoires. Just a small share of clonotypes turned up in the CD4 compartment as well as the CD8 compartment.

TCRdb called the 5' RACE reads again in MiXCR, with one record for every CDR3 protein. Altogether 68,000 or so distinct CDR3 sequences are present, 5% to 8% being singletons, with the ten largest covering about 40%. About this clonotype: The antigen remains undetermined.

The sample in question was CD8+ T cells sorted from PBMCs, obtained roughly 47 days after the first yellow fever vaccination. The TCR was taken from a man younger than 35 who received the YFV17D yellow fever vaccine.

CDR3 bases: TGCGCCAGCAGCCAAGGGGGAGAAGTCGACGAGCAGTACTTC. Protein sequence: CASSQGGEVDEQYF. This sequence joins TRBV4-1 and TRBJ2-7; perhaps TRBD2 as D (5 bases). Looked up from germline, CDR1 is MGHRA and CDR2 is YSYEKL. This CDR3 has 14 residues. V lost 1 base to trimming and J lost 5 bases, with 12 bases between them.